These 3 T cell receptor beta chains were all obtained from the same sample, sequenced in a study of blood T cell repertoires in COVID-19. Clones were sequenced by immunoSEQ multiplex PCR, and TCRdb holds only the in-frame ones, with some missing. The profile shows about 71,000 clones, roughly 85% of them singletons. The sequenced material came from peripheral blood. These receptors all come from a man aged 30 to 39 with acute or convalescent COVID-19.

The chain carries TRBV5-5 and TRBJ1-1, with D perhaps TRBD1 (6 bases). This CDR3 has 13 amino acids. The V gene lost 4 bases and the J gene lost 4 bases, with 11 bases spanning the gap. In germline, CDR1 is SGHKS, CDR2 YYEKEE (reference sequence). The CDR3 here is CASSTNRATEAFF. Here the CDR3 DNA reads TGTGCCAGCAGCACAAACAGGGCCACTGAAGCTTTCTTT.

The rearrangement uses TRBV5-1 and TRBJ1-1; 9 nucleotides align to TRBD1. Germline V gene lookup returns CDR1 SGHRS and CDR2 YFSETQ. J gave up 11 bases and V 3 bases, and 8 bases lay outside the gene matches. The CDR3 length is 13 residues. CDR3 protein: CASSSSRDREAFF. Written as DNA, the CDR3 is TGCGCCAGCAGCTCTAGTAGGGACAGGGAGGCTTTCTTT.

This clone appeared a single time. V usage is TRBV7-3 and J usage is TRBJ2-1; maybe TRBD1 (5 bases). The CDR3 is 16 residues long. V was shortened by 1 base and J by 5 bases, with 15 bases between the two germline ends. The germline V gene has CDR1 SGHTA and CDR2 FQGTGA. Here the CDR3 reads CASSLNPRAGNNEQFF. The CDR3 DNA reads TGTGCCAGCAGCTTAAACCCCCGGGCAGGGAACAATGAGCAGTTCTTC. The variable domain in full, with the rest retrieved from reference TRBV7-3 and TRBJ2-1, is GAGVSQTPSNKVTEKGKYVELRCDPISGHTALYWYRQSLGQGPEFLIYFQGTGAADDSGLPNDRFFAVRPEGSVSTLKIQRTERGDSAVYLCASSLNPRAGNNEQFFGPGTRLTVL.